In this sample, the clone carrying this T cell receptor beta chain turned up a few times. Its antigen is undetermined. These data are taken from a study of CD8 T cells in ankylosing spondylitis. Making use of molecular barcodes, quantitative 5'-RACE generated TCR beta libraries. One entry per CDR3 protein, called by TCRdb with MiXCR from the 5' RACE reads. The table has over 400,000 distinct CDR3 sequences, 20% to 30% seen once; the top ten hold about 0.92%. The germline V gene has CDR1 SQVTM and CDR2 ANQGSEA. CDR3 length equals 13 residues. With 6 bases removed from V and 5 bases from J, the gap between germline ends came to 16 bases. Study-level results: Typical of ankylosing spondylitis blood, it appeared, was a TCR beta motif of seven to nine highly homologous variants. Disease-associated clones were reportedly significantly overrepresented in matched ankylosing spondylitis synovial fluid. Earlier studies detected some motif variants in reactive arthritis synovial fluid and blood.

Sequenced material: blood, either unsorted or a sorted T cell fraction (not recorded which). This chain links TRBV29-1 with TRBJ1-2; D ambiguous. This receptor was identified in a male donor with ankylosing spondylitis. As DNA, the CDR3 is TGCAGCGTCGTTGTGGGTTCCTCTTATGGCTACACCTTC. Protein: CSVVVGSSYGYTF. Variable domain in full (rest from reference TRBV29-1 and TRBJ1-2): SAVISQKPSRDICQRGTSLTIQCQVDSQVTMMFWYRQQPGQSLTLIATANQGSEATYESGFVIDKFPISRPNLTFSTLTVSNMSPEDSSIYLCSVVVGSSYGYTFGSGTRLTVV.